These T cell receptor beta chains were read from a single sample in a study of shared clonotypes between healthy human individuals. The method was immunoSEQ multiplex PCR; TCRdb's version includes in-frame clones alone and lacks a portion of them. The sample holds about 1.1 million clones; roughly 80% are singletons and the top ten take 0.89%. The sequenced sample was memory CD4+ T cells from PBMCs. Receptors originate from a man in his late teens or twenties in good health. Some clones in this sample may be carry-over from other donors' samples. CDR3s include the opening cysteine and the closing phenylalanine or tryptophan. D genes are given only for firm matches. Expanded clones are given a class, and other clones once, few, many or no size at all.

cdr3_nt: TGCGCCAGCAGCGCCGACAGTACGCCTGGCTACACCTTC
cdr3_aa: CASSADSTPGYTF
v_call: TRBV5-1
d_call: -
j_call: TRBJ1-2
clone_size: -

cdr3_nt: TGTGCCAGCAGTCAAGATCAGGCAGGGGGCTACAATGAGCAGTTCTTC
cdr3_aa: CASSQDQAGGYNEQFF
v_call: TRBV4-2
d_call: TRBD1
j_call: TRBJ2-1
clone_size: -

cdr3_nt: TGTGCCAGCAGCTTAGTTCCGGGAGGGGCCACCGGGGAGCTGTTTTTT
cdr3_aa: CASSLVPGGATGELFF
v_call: TRBV7-2
d_call: TRBD2
j_call: TRBJ2-2
clone_size: once

cdr3_nt: TGTGCCTGGAATGGGCAGGGGTGGTCACCCCTCCACTTT
cdr3_aa: CAWNGQGWSPLHF
v_call: TRBV30
d_call: -
j_call: TRBJ1-6
clone_size: once

cdr3_nt: TGCGCCAGCAGCCAAGATTCGCAAGAGACCCAGTACTTC
cdr3_aa: CASSQDSQETQYF
v_call: TRBV4-1
d_call: -
j_call: TRBJ2-5
clone_size: -

cdr3_nt: TGTGCCAGCGGGTCCCTCCCCAAGCGGTCCTACAATGAGCAGTTCTTC
cdr3_aa: CASGSLPKRSYNEQFF
v_call: TRBV2
d_call: -
j_call: TRBJ2-1
clone_size: many

cdr3_nt: TGTGCCAGCTCATTGCGGACGGACTCCTACGAGCAGTACTTC
cdr3_aa: CASSLRTDSYEQYF
v_call: TRBV18
d_call: -
j_call: TRBJ2-7
clone_size: -

cdr3_nt: TGTGCCAGCTCACCTCAACAAAGCTCCTTGACGGGGATAACCTACGAGCAGTACTTC
cdr3_aa: CASSPQQSSLTGITYEQYF
v_call: TRBV18
d_call: -
j_call: TRBJ2-7
clone_size: -

cdr3_nt: TGTGCCAGCAGCTTATCACCGGCAGATACGCAGTATTTT
cdr3_aa: CASSLSPADTQYF
v_call: TRBV11-3
d_call: -
j_call: TRBJ2-3
clone_size: -

cdr3_nt: TGTGCCACCAGCAGAGGGGGACAGGGCTCCTACGAGCAGTACTTC
cdr3_aa: CATSRGGQGSYEQYF
v_call: TRBV15
d_call: TRBD1
j_call: TRBJ2-7
clone_size: -

cdr3_nt: TGCGCCAGCAGCCTCCAGGGACAGGGCTACGAGCAGTACTTC
cdr3_aa: CASSLQGQGYEQYF
v_call: TRBV5-1
d_call: TRBD1
j_call: TRBJ2-7
clone_size: -

cdr3_nt: TGCGCCAGCAGCCAAGTAACTAGTTCCCACGAGCAGTACTTC
cdr3_aa: CASSQVTSSHEQYF
v_call: TRBV4-1
d_call: -
j_call: TRBJ2-7
clone_size: few

cdr3_nt: TGTGCCAGCAGTGTGGGGAGAAGCGGGCAGACCCAGTACTTC
cdr3_aa: CASSVGRSGQTQYF
v_call: TRBV6-1
d_call: -
j_call: TRBJ2-5
clone_size: -

cdr3_nt: TGTGCCAGCAGCGTAGAGGAAGGGCATGGCTACACCTTC
cdr3_aa: CASSVEEGHGYTF
v_call: TRBV9
d_call: -
j_call: TRBJ1-2
clone_size: -

cdr3_nt: TGTGCCAGCAGCCTGCTCCGGGACACAGCAAGAGAGACCCAGTACTTC
cdr3_aa: CASSLLRDTARETQYF
v_call: TRBV5-4
d_call: -
j_call: TRBJ2-5
clone_size: -

cdr3_nt: TGTGCCAGTAGTCTGCCGGCGAACACCGGGGAGCTGTTTTTT
cdr3_aa: CASSLPANTGELFF
v_call: TRBV19
d_call: -
j_call: TRBJ2-2
clone_size: -

cdr3_nt: TGTGCCAGCAGCTTAGGATCTGGCGGAATAAGCACAGATACGCAGTATTTT
cdr3_aa: CASSLGSGGISTDTQYF
v_call: TRBV7-2
d_call: -
j_call: TRBJ2-3
clone_size: -

cdr3_nt: TGTGCCAGCAGTTACGGGGGCGCGGTCACTGAAGCTTTCTTT
cdr3_aa: CASSYGGAVTEAFF
v_call: TRBV6-6
d_call: -
j_call: TRBJ1-1
clone_size: -

cdr3_nt: TGCGCCAGCAGCCAAGCGACGGGAGAGCAGTACTTC
cdr3_aa: CASSQATGEQYF
v_call: TRBV4-1
d_call: -
j_call: TRBJ2-7
clone_size: -

cdr3_nt: TGTGCCTGGAGGACCGGACAGAACACTGAAGCTTTCTTT
cdr3_aa: CAWRTGQNTEAFF
v_call: TRBV30
d_call: -
j_call: TRBJ1-1
clone_size: -